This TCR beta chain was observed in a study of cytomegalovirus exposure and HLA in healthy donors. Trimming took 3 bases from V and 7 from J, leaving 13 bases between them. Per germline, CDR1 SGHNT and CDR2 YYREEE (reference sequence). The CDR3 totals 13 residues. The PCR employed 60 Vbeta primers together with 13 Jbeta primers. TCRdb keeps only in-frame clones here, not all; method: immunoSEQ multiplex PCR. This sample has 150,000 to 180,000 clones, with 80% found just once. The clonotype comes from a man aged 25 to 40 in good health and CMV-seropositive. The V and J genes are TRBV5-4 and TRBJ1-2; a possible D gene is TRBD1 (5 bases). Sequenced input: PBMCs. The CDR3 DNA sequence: TGTGCCAGCAGCTCGGAGGGGATTAGTGGCTACACCTTC. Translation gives CASSSEGISGYTF.